The 4 T cell receptor beta chains in this list originate from one sample, sequenced in a study of T-cell reconstitution after alpha-beta-depleted transplantation in children. TCRbeta library construction was performed incorporating unique molecular identifiers. TCRdb called the PCR reads again in MiXCR, with one record for every CDR3 protein. The table includes over 200,000 distinct CDR3 sequences, roughly a tenth detected once. This specimen was PBMCs, taken before TCRalphabeta/CD19-depleted stem cell transplant. All receptors derive from a child in the first two years of life with acute myeloid leukemia, due to receive a stem cell transplant.

This clonotype was seen ten or more times. The rearrangement links TRBV7-2 to TRBJ2-3; 12 bases are shared with TRBD2. The V gene end was trimmed by 0 bases and the J gene end by 4 bases; junction bases not matched to a gene: 2. The CDR3 totals 16 residues. CDR1 SGHTA and CDR2 FQGNSA come from the germline V gene. CDR3 in amino acids: CASSLALAGGSDTQYF. CDR3 coding DNA: TGTGCCAGCAGCTTAGCCCTAGCGGGAGGGTCAGATACGCAGTATTTT.

This clonotype has ten or more counts. The chain is built from TRBV6-1 and TRBJ2-5; D remains unclear. V was shortened by 1 base and J by 3 bases, with 9 bases between the two germline ends. CDR3 length: 14 residues. Germline lookup yields CDR1 MNHNS and CDR2 SASEGT. CDR3 coding DNA: TGTGCCAGCAGTGAAGTAAGAAACAAAGAGACCCAGTACTTC. This codes for CASSEVRNKETQYF.

This clonotype showed up many times. The chain joins TRBV20-1 to TRBJ2-7, with D tentatively TRBD2 (5 bases). The germline gives CDR1 DFQATT, CDR2 SNEGSKA (reference sequence). The ends were cut back, 3 bases at V and 2 bases at J, with 11 bases in the middle. This CDR3 comprises 13 residues. The DNA for the CDR3 is TGCAGTGCTAGCGTTGGGAGAACCTACGAGCAGTACTTC. Protein: CSASVGRTYEQYF.

This clonotype was counted ten times or more. This chain joins TRBV7-2 and TRBJ1-2; D gene ambiguous. CDR3 length equals 12 residues. Between the trimmed V and J ends, which lost 3 bases and 7 bases, there was a span of 9 bases. In germline, CDR1 is SGHTA, CDR2 FQGNSA. CDR3 nucleotide sequence: TGTGCCAGCAGCTTTGGACTCAGTGGCTACACCTTC. It is translated as CASSFGLSGYTF.